These 7 T cell receptor beta chains originate from one sample sequenced in a study of radiotherapy plus CTLA-4 blockade in lung cancer. This table comes from immunoSEQ multiplex PCR, and its TCRdb copy is limited to in-frame clones, with some not included. Of more than 30,000 clones detected, approximately 75% appear once; the ten largest clones hold approximately 25%. The sample was peripheral blood, taken from a patient treated with radiotherapy plus ipilimumab. Receptor source: a human donor with non-small cell lung cancer that progressed on radiotherapy plus ipilimumab.

The V gene is TRBV27, the J gene TRBJ1-1; TRBD1 might be the D (5 bases). The CDR3 has 18 residues. V lost 3 bases and J lost 4, with 24 bases in between. CDR1 and CDR2 from the germline V gene are MNHEY and SMNVEV (reference sequence). CDR3 DNA sequence: TGTGCCAGCAGTTTTGGGGCTTCAGGGCTCTTTTTGGGCACTGAAGCTTTCTTT. It codes for CASSFGASGLFLGTEAFF.

The CDR3 nucleotides read TGTGCCAGCAGCCTTTCCTTTTTTAACTATGGCTACACCTTC. This gives the protein CASSLSFFNYGYTF. The chain couples TRBV7-2 to TRBJ1-2; D call uncertain. Germline-derived CDR1 and CDR2 are SGHTA and FQGNSA. V was shortened by 5 bases and J by 1 base, with 11 bases between the two germline ends. The CDR3 totals 14 residues.

This sequence joins TRBV9 and TRBJ1-2; D remains unclear. This CDR3 has 15 residues. The V end lost 0 bases, the J end lost 5 bases, and 14 bases lay between the germline ends. CDR1 and CDR2 (germline): SGDLS, YYNGEE. In DNA form, the CDR3 reads TGTGCCAGCAGCGTAGAGTTAGAACAGAGATATGGCTACACCTTC. This encodes CASSVELEQRYGYTF.

The V and J genes are TRBV4-1 and TRBJ1-4, with D perhaps TRBD1 (6 bases). The CDR3 has 16 amino acids. CDR1 MGHRA and CDR2 YSYEKL come from the germline V gene. V was cut by 1 base and J by 5 bases, with 14 bases left in between. DNA for the CDR3: TGCGCCAGCAGCCAAGGGGGAACGACAGGAAATGAAAAACTGTTTTTT. It encodes CASSQGGTTGNEKLFF.

This chain links TRBV6-1 with TRBJ2-5, with D maybe TRBD2 (6 bases). CDR1 and CDR2 from the germline V gene are MNHNS and SASEGT. The CDR3 has 13 amino acids. Trimming shortened V by 9 bases and J by 5 bases, and 16 bases separated the two germline ends. The CDR3 DNA sequence: TGTGCCAGATCTCAGGGAGGCGGGGAGACCCAGTACTTC. This encodes CARSQGGGETQYF.

This rearrangement joins TRBV6-5 to TRBJ2-7; D remains unclear. CDR1 is MNHEY and CDR2 is SVGAGI in the germline V gene. The CDR3 extends over 14 amino acids. V was trimmed by 6 bases and J by 4 bases, leaving 16 bases between them. For the CDR3, the DNA is TGTGCCAGCAGAGACGGCTTCCAGAGGTACGAGCAGTACTTC. Protein sequence: CASRDGFQRYEQYF.

The J gene is TRBJ1-3, the V gene TRBV7-9; D is unclear. V dropped 1 base and J dropped 4 bases, with 5 bases sitting between them. This CDR3 comprises 13 residues. Germline values: CDR1 SEHNR, CDR2 FQNEAQ (reference sequence). The CDR3 DNA reads as TGTGCCAGCAGCTTAGACACGGGAAACACCATATATTTT. Protein: CASSLDTGNTIYF.